The 29 T cell receptor beta chains below all came from one sample that was sequenced in a study of blood T cell repertoires in COVID-19 (dated by TCRdb to 2020 to 2022). Library creation used the immunoSEQ multiplex PCR assay. TCRdb took over this immuneACCESS table, retaining in-frame rearrangements with V and J assigned. Such tables are incomplete; in checked studies, under half of the missing clones stem from an unresolved V gene, and the remainder is unexplained. The sample yields tens of thousands of clones; roughly 80% were counted once. The ten most abundant clones make up 5.5% to 7% of the sample. The sequencing sample was made of peripheral blood. The receptors were gathered from a human donor in a cohort sampled during active or convalescent COVID-19.

The chain has TRBV27 and TRBJ1-1, with D maybe TRBD1 (5 bases). The CDR3 extends over 13 amino acids. Germline-derived CDR1 and CDR2 are MNHEY and SMNVEV (reference sequence). V lost 0 bases and J 7 bases, leaving 9 bases between the germline ends. This CDR3 reads CASSLSEGYEAFF. CDR3 nucleotides: TGTGCCAGCAGTTTATCGGAGGGGTATGAAGCTTTCTTT.

This clone is termed medium-sized. The chain is built from TRBV5-4 and TRBJ2-3, with D perhaps matching TRBD1 (6 bases). V shed 3 bases and J shed 0 bases, with 11 bases lying between them. Germline V gene data show CDR1 as SGHNT and CDR2 as YYREEE (reference sequence). This CDR3 comprises 15 residues. The CDR3 DNA sequence: TGTGCCAGCAGCTCCGGGACACACAGCACAGATACGCAGTATTTT. The encoded protein is CASSSGTHSTDTQYF.

The V call is TRBV5-8, the J call TRBJ2-7, with TRBD1 identical over 8 bases. Germline V gene sequence: CDR1 SGHTS, CDR2 YDEGEE. V lost 4 bases to trimming and J lost 3 bases; unmatched junction nucleotides: 9. The CDR3 is 15 residues long. The CDR3 nucleotides read TGTGCCAGCAGCCGAAACGGACAGGGAAGCTACGAGCAGTACTTC. This encodes CASSRNGQGSYEQYF.

This clone has just a few counts. The chain couples TRBV5-6 to TRBJ1-6; 7 bases line up with TRBD1. The CDR3 covers 17 residues. Trimming cost V 1 base and J 0 bases; bases outside gene matches: 4. Per the germline V gene, CDR1 is SGHDT and CDR2 is YYEEEE. The CDR3 nucleotides read TGTGCCAGCAGCTTGTTGGGACAGAGCTCCTATAATTCACCCCTCCACTTT. Encoded protein: CASSLLGQSSYNSPLHF.

CDR3 loop: CASSNEAGYEQYF. The CDR3, as DNA: TGTGCCAGCAGTAATGAAGCGGGCTACGAGCAGTACTTC. V is TRBV6-5 and J is TRBJ2-7; D is perhaps TRBD2 (6 bases). This CDR3 spans 13 amino acids. Trimming stripped 5 bases from V and 3 bases from J, with 11 bases between. CDR1 and CDR2 (germline): MNHEY, SVGAGI.

This rearrangement joins TRBV7-6 to TRBJ2-3; TRBD2 matches at 14 bases. The CDR3 extends over 16 amino acids. The V gene end was trimmed by 5 bases and the J gene end by 7 bases; junction bases not matched to a gene: 8. The germline gives CDR1 SGHVS, CDR2 FNYEAQ. The CDR3 nucleotides are TGTGCCAGCAGCCAGACGACTAGCGGGGGGGCAAATACGCAGTATTTT. Encoded protein: CASSQTTSGGANTQYF. Supplemented by reference TRBV7-6 and TRBJ2-3, the full variable domain reads GAGVSQSPRYKVTKRGQDVALRCDPISGHVSLYWYRQALGQGPEFLTYFNYEAQQDKSGLPNDRFSAERPEGSISTLTIQRTEQRDSAMYRCASSQTTSGGANTQYFGPGTRLTVL.

The chain carries TRBV6-2 or TRBV6-3 and TRBJ2-7; 7 bases align to TRBD1. The CDR3 runs 15 residues. Trimming removed 5 bases from V and 0 bases from J; junction bases left unmatched: 7. Germline values: CDR1 MNHEY, CDR2 SVGEGT. The CDR3 protein is CASSPGQVSSYEQYF. The CDR3 coding sequence is TGTGCCAGCAGTCCCGGACAGGTCAGCTCCTACGAGCAGTACTTC.

The genes are TRBV7-2 and TRBJ1-5; 10 bases match TRBD1. Trimming at V came to 4 bases and at J to 6 bases, leaving 6 bases not matched to a gene. Germline CDR1 reads SGHTA; CDR2 reads FQGNSA. The CDR3 contains 15 residues. CDR3 sequence: CASSYDRGRVQPQHF. For the CDR3, the DNA is TGTGCCAGCAGCTATGACAGGGGGCGCGTTCAGCCCCAGCATTTT. Based on the CDR3 plus reference TRBV7-2 and TRBJ1-5, the full variable domain is GAGVSQSPSNKVTEKGKDVELRCDPISGHTALYWYRQSLGQGLEFLIYFQGNSAPDKSGLPSDRFSAERTGGSVSTLTIQRTQQEDSAVYLCASSYDRGRVQPQHFGDGTRLSIL.

This clone was counted only a few times. V and J are TRBV11-1 and TRBJ2-2; D is undetermined. Trimming removed 0 bases from V and 8 bases from J, with 10 bases in between. Per germline, CDR1 SGHAT and CDR2 FQDESV (reference sequence). The CDR3 runs 14 residues. CDR3 protein: CASSLARPAGELFF. The CDR3 coding sequence is TGTGCCAGCAGCTTAGCGAGGCCCGCTGGGGAGCTGTTTTTT.

The V call is TRBV4-2, the J call TRBJ1-2; no reliable D call. V was pared by 2 bases and J by 2 bases, with 12 bases between. The germline gives CDR1 LGHNA, CDR2 YNFKEQ. CDR3 size: 15 residues. The CDR3 loop is CASSQFGLTNYGYTF. The DNA of the CDR3 is TGTGCCAGCAGCCAATTTGGGCTGACCAACTATGGCTACACCTTC.

The chain couples TRBV12-5 to TRBJ2-4, with 14 bases that match TRBD2. The CDR3 covers 19 residues. V trimming: 0 bases; J trimming: 2 bases; junction bases outside the gene matches: 6. The germline CDR1 and CDR2 sequences are LGHNT and FRNRAP. Here the CDR3 reads CASGLVGTSGGGSKNIQYF. The CDR3 region has the DNA TGTGCTAGTGGTTTGGTAGGGACTAGCGGGGGTGGGTCCAAAAACATTCAGTACTTC.

The chain employs TRBV19 and TRBJ2-7; D uncertain. The germline CDR1 and CDR2 sequences are LNHDA and SQIVND (reference sequence). The CDR3 consists of 12 residues. V was trimmed by 6 bases and J by 6 bases, leaving 12 bases between them. The CDR3 region is CASRSDGFEQYF. The CDR3 nucleotides are TGTGCCAGTAGATCCGACGGGTTCGAGCAGTACTTC.

The V call is TRBV4-2, the J call TRBJ2-3; 12 bases are a match to TRBD2. CDR3 length: 15 amino acids. The V and J ends lost 0 bases and 10 bases, in that order; junction bases with no gene match: 5. Germline V gene data show CDR1 as LGHNA and CDR2 as YNFKEQ. The CDR3 is CASSQELAGGRAQYF. The CDR3 DNA reads TGTGCCAGCAGCCAAGAACTAGCGGGGGGTCGTGCGCAGTATTTT.

The chain links TRBV30 to TRBJ1-1; 11 nucleotides match TRBD1. The CDR3 loop spans 16 amino acids. With V trimmed by 1 base and J by 0 bases, 4 bases remained unmatched. In germline, CDR1 is GTSNPN, CDR2 SVGIG (reference sequence). CDR3 in amino acids: CAWSGTGGAVNTEAFF. CDR3 bases: TGTGCCTGGAGTGGGACAGGGGGCGCTGTGAACACTGAAGCTTTCTTT.

The rearrangement links TRBV19 to TRBJ1-1; D perhaps matches TRBD1 (5 bases). The CDR3 consists of 15 residues. Per germline, CDR1 LNHDA and CDR2 SQIVND (reference sequence). Deletions cut 5 bases from V and 0 bases from J, with 13 bases between. The CDR3 nucleotides are TGTGCCAGTAGTCTTCGGAGGGGCGTGAACACTGAAGCTTTCTTT. Residues: CASSLRRGVNTEAFF. Full variable domain (missing parts from reference TRBV19 and TRBJ1-1): DGGITQSPKYLFRKEGQNVTLSCEQNLNHDAMYWYRQDPGQGLRLIYYSQIVNDFQKGDIAEGYSVSREKKESFPLTVTSAQKNPTAFYLCASSLRRGVNTEAFFGQGTRLTVV.

V and J are TRBV6-6 and TRBJ2-7; D possibly corresponds to TRBD2 (5 bases). V was trimmed by 7 bases and J by 0 bases, leaving 13 bases between them. Germline V CDR1 and CDR2: MNHNY, SVGAGI (reference sequence). The CDR3 spans 14 residues. In DNA form, the CDR3 reads TGTGCCAGCACTTCGACTACTAGCTCCTACGAGCAGTACTTC. It encodes CASTSTTSSYEQYF.

This clone was detected a few times. The chain uses TRBV4-1 and TRBJ2-7, with D perhaps matching TRBD1 (5 bases). The V gene lost 0 bases and the J gene lost 5 bases, with 14 bases spanning the gap. The CDR3 has 15 amino acids. Germline V CDR1 and CDR2: MGHRA, YSYEKL. The CDR3 sequence is CASSQDGQGDDEQYF. Here the CDR3 DNA reads TGCGCCAGCAGCCAAGATGGCCAGGGTGACGACGAGCAGTACTTC.

The genes are TRBV7-6 and TRBJ2-2; possible D gene TRBD1, 5 bases. The CDR3 consists of 14 residues. Germline V CDR1 and CDR2: SGHVS, FNYEAQ. Trimming cost V 3 bases and J 7 bases, with 12 bases left between them. The CDR3 sequence: CASSFGRVDGELFF. The CDR3 nucleotides read TGTGCCAGCAGCTTCGGCAGGGTCGACGGGGAGCTGTTTTTT. Looking up the rest from reference TRBV7-6 and TRBJ2-2 gives the full variable domain: GAGVSQSPRYKVTKRGQDVALRCDPISGHVSLYWYRQALGQGPEFLTYFNYEAQQDKSGLPNDRFSAERPEGSISTLTIQRTEQRDSAMYRCASSFGRVDGELFFGEGSRLTVL.

The chain is built from TRBV2 and TRBJ1-2; TRBD1 aligns across 12 bases. Germline CDR1 and CDR2: SNHLY and FYNNEI. The CDR3 has 15 amino acids. V dropped 6 bases and J dropped 2; count of bases not matched to a gene: 4. The DNA of the CDR3 is TGTGCCAGCAGCAAGGGACAGGGGGCGAACTATGGCTACACCTTC. As protein: CASSKGQGANYGYTF.

This clone was seen only once. The rearrangement joins TRBV4-2 to TRBJ2-3; 7 positions agree with TRBD2. CDR3 length: 15 residues. The germline V gene has CDR1 LGHNA and CDR2 YNFKEQ. The V segment lost 0 bases and the J segment 6 bases; nucleotides outside the gene matches: 6. The CDR3 DNA reads TGTGCCAGCAGCCAAGAGACCAGCGGGGTCGATACGCAGTATTTT. It translates to CASSQETSGVDTQYF.

CDR3 residues: CASSITVEWTEAFF. CDR3 in DNA: TGTGCCAGTAGTATTACGGTTGAGTGGACTGAAGCTTTCTTT. This chain links TRBV19 with TRBJ1-1; D gene ambiguous. CDR3 size: 14 residues. Deletions cut 3 bases from V and 5 bases from J, with 13 bases between. In germline, CDR1 is LNHDA, CDR2 SQIVND (reference sequence).

The genes are TRBV24-1 and TRBJ2-2; D not certain. V lost 3 bases, J lost 4 bases, and 11 bases lay in between. This CDR3 spans 15 amino acids. Germline-derived CDR1 and CDR2 are KGHDR and SFDVKD. In nucleotides, the CDR3 is TGTGCCACCAGTGATAGTAAGAGACTCACCGGGGAGCTGTTTTTT. This encodes CATSDSKRLTGELFF.

V gene TRBV5-4 combines with J gene TRBJ2-1; 8 bases align to TRBD1. The J segment lost 4 bases and the V segment lost 3 bases, leaving 12 bases of the junction unmatched. Germline values: CDR1 SGHNT, CDR2 YYREEE (reference sequence). The CDR3 covers 17 residues. CDR3 region: CASSWAGGTGAYNEQFF. In nucleotides, the CDR3 is TGTGCCAGCAGCTGGGCTGGGGGGACAGGTGCATACAATGAGCAGTTCTTC.

The chain has TRBV30 and TRBJ1-6; D is uncertain. This CDR3 has 13 residues. V lost 4 bases, J lost 8 bases, and 12 bases lay in between. Per germline, CDR1 GTSNPN and CDR2 SVGIG (reference sequence). CDR3 in amino acids: CAWNPSGDSPLHF. CDR3 DNA sequence: TGTGCCTGGAACCCGTCGGGTGATTCACCCCTCCACTTT.

V is TRBV19 and J is TRBJ2-7, with D maybe TRBD1 (6 bases). V lost 8 bases to trimming and J lost 2 bases, with 13 bases between them. From germline, CDR1 is LNHDA and CDR2 SQIVND (reference sequence). This CDR3 spans 13 amino acids. Here the CDR3 reads CASSTGTTYEQYF. The CDR3, as DNA: TGTGCCAGTTCGACAGGTACCACCTACGAGCAGTACTTC.

The chain joins TRBV21-1 to TRBJ2-2; the table's D call, TRBD2, has no DNA check behind it. TRBV21-1 constitutes a pseudogene. The CDR3 covers 16 residues. In DNA, the CDR3 is TGTGCCAGCAGCAAAGTATGGAACGGGGGAACCGGGGAGCTGTTTTTT. As protein: CASSKVWNGGTGELFF.

The chain links TRBV21-1 to TRBJ1-5; TRBD1, the table's D call, was not compared with the DNA. TRBV21-1 is shown as a pseudogene. There are 14 residues in the CDR3. As DNA, the CDR3 is TGTGCCAGCAACTGGGCCAGTAGCAATCAGCCCCAGCATTTT. Translation gives CASNWASSNQPQHF.

The chain has TRBV7-2 and TRBJ2-1; 9 bases match TRBD2. The CDR3 has 16 residues. CDR1 and CDR2 (germline): SGHTA, FQGNSA. The V and J ends lost 2 bases and 8 bases, in that order; junction bases with no gene match: 10. CDR3 nucleotide sequence: TGTGCCAGCAGCTTACGGCGGGGGGGTTTTCGGGATGAGCAGTTCTTC. Translating it yields CASSLRRGGFRDEQFF.

This chain connects TRBV2 to TRBJ1-1; TRBD1 might be the D (6 bases). This CDR3 has 17 residues. Trimming pared 3 bases from V and 0 bases from J, leaving 17 bases between. The germline V gene has CDR1 SNHLY and CDR2 FYNNEI. The CDR3 protein is CASSEPGVLFVNTEAFF. Here the CDR3 DNA reads TGTGCCAGCAGTGAGCCAGGGGTTCTGTTCGTGAACACTGAAGCTTTCTTT.